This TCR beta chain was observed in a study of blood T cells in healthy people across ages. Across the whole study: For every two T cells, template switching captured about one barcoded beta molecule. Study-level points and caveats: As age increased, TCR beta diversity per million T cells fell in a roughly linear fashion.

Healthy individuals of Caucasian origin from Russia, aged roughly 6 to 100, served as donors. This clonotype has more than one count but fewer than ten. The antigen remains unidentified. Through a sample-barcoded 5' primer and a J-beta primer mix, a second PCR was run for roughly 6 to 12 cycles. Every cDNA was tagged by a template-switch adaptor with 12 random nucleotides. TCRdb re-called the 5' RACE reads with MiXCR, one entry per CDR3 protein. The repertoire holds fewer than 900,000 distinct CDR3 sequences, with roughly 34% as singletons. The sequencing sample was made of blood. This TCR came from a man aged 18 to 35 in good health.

The CDR3 coding sequence is TGCGCCAGCAGCACGGGGGGAGAGGGGTATGGCTACACCTTC. As protein: CASSTGGEGYGYTF. The rearrangement joins TRBV4-3 to TRBJ1-2; possible D gene TRBD1, 5 bases. Per the germline V gene, CDR1 is LGHNA and CDR2 is YSLEER. V lost 5 bases to trimming and J lost 5 bases, with 15 bases between them. The CDR3 consists of 14 residues.